This record looks at one TCR beta chain sequence and its context. Second-dose intervals of approximately 4 or approximately 12 weeks were pooled. The table came from immunoSEQ multiplex PCR; TCRdb's copy has only in-frame clones and leaves some out. The repertoire holds 100,000 to 120,000 clones, with about 87% as singletons. V was trimmed by 10 bases and J by 10 bases, leaving 20 bases between them. The CDR3 runs to 13 residues. Germline V gene lookup returns CDR1 LNHDA and CDR2 SQIVND (reference sequence). The entry originates in a study of T cell responses to AZD1222 COVID-19 vaccine. Sample: peripheral blood, taken 28 days after the second AZD1222 dose. The receptor was derived from an adult who received the AZD1222 COVID-19 vaccine. The chain employs TRBV19 and TRBJ1-5; D possibly corresponds to TRBD1 (6 bases). DNA for the CDR3: TGTGCCAACCCCCGGGGGCGGTTGGGCCCCCAGCATTTT. Translated, it gives CANPRGRLGPQHF.